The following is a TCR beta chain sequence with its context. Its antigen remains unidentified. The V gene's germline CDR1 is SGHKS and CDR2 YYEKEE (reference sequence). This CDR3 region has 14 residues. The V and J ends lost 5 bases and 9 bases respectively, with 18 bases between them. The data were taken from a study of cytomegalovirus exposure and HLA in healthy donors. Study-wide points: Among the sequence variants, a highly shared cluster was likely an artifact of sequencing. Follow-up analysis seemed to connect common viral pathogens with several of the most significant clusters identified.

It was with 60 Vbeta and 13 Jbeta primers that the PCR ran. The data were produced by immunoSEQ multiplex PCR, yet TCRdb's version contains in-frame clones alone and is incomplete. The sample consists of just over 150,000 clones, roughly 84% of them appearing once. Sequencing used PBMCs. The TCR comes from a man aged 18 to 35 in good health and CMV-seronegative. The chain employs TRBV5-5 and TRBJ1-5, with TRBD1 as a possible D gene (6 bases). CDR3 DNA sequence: TGTGCCAGCAGTTCGGGACAAAGCTTAAGGCCCCAGCATTTT. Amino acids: CASSSGQSLRPQHF.